This T cell receptor beta chain was observed in a study of blood T cell repertoires in COVID-19. Study overall: The United States, Italy and Spain were the sources of the acute and convalescent COVID-19 samples. From T cells, B-cell-depleted T cells, or PBMCs came the material, which was cDNA or gDNA.

V gave up 5 bases and J gave up 7 bases; unmatched junction bases: 11. The germline V gene has CDR1 SEHNR and CDR2 FQNEAQ (reference sequence). CDR3 length: 15 amino acids. Per the authors' pipeline: Reference gene primer amplification in the assay estimated nucleated cell counts. Some clones are missing from TCRdb's copy, which holds only in-frame ones; the method was immunoSEQ multiplex PCR. That table supplies the V and J calls and clone size; D and trimming were determined from the DNA. The sample shows about 170,000 clones, 88% of them seen only once. The source material was peripheral blood. The chain joins TRBV7-9 to TRBJ1-2; 9 bases fit TRBD1. The source is a man in his sixties with acute or convalescent COVID-19. CDR3 region: CASSPTRDRVFGYTF. The CDR3 coding sequence is TGTGCCAGCAGCCCCACTAGGGACAGGGTATTTGGCTACACCTTC.